The 18 T cell receptor beta chains below were found in one sample sequenced in a study of radiotherapy plus CTLA-4 blockade in lung cancer. Sequencing used immunoSEQ multiplex PCR; TCRdb keeps in-frame clones, though not all of them. This table holds about 14,000 clones, approximately 89% found once. This specimen was peripheral blood, taken from a patient treated with radiotherapy plus ipilimumab. These TCRs come from a human donor with non-small cell lung cancer that progressed on radiotherapy plus ipilimumab. Some clones in this sample may be carry-over from other donors' samples.

This chain connects TRBV4-2 to TRBJ1-1; D is unresolved. The CDR3 loop spans 16 amino acids. Germline V gene data show CDR1 as LGHNA and CDR2 as YNFKEQ. With 1 base removed from V and 6 bases from J, the gap between germline ends came to 18 bases. The CDR3 loop is CASSQVQYRTISEAFF. Written as DNA, the CDR3 is TGTGCCAGCAGCCAAGTCCAATACCGAACAATTTCTGAAGCTTTCTTT.

The CDR3 spells CASSQRGLPLNEQFF. The CDR3 DNA sequence: TGCGCCAGCAGCCAGAGGGGACTACCGTTGAATGAGCAGTTCTTC. The rearrangement uses TRBV4-1 and TRBJ2-1; 7 positions agree with TRBD2. Trimming cost V 3 bases and J 7 bases; bases outside gene matches: 9. The V gene's germline CDR1 is MGHRA and CDR2 YSYEKL. The CDR3 runs to 15 residues.

In its sample, this clone was seen once. V and J are TRBV4-3 and TRBJ2-1; a possible D gene is TRBD2 (6 bases). Between the trimmed V and J ends, which lost 1 base and 8 bases, there was a span of 12 bases. CDR1 is LGHNA, CDR2 YSLEER, per germline. The CDR3 runs 14 residues. The CDR3 DNA reads as TGCGCCAGCAGCCAAGCGGTGGGAGGAGATGAGCAGTTCTTC. Protein: CASSQAVGGDEQFF.

V gene TRBV27 combines with J gene TRBJ1-2; a possible D gene is TRBD1 (5 bases). The V gene lost 0 bases and the J gene lost 0 bases, with 8 bases spanning the gap. From germline, CDR1 is MNHEY and CDR2 SMNVEV (reference sequence). The CDR3 loop spans 15 amino acids. This CDR3 reads CASSLSGQANYGYTF. For the CDR3, the DNA is TGTGCCAGCAGTTTATCAGGACAAGCTAACTATGGCTACACCTTC.

For this clone: Other DNA sequences in the same sample also yield this CDR3. This chain uses TRBV2 with TRBJ1-2; D ambiguous. From germline, CDR1 is SNHLY and CDR2 FYNNEI. The CDR3 runs 14 residues. Trimming cost V 4 bases and J 4 bases, with 13 bases left between them. The CDR3 coding sequence is TGTGCCAGCAGTGTGGCTGGGCAGTTCTATGGCTACACCTTC. Its protein is CASSVAGQFYGYTF.

In its sample, this clone was seen once. V gene TRBV21-1 combines with J gene TRBJ2-3; whether TRBD2, the table's D call, matches the DNA was not checked. TRBV21-1 is classified as a pseudogene. This CDR3 is 14 amino acids long. DNA of the CDR3: TGTGCCAGCAGCCCCCTAGCATGGGCGGATACGCAGTATTTT. Protein sequence: CASSPLAWADTQYF.

The rearrangement joins TRBV5-6 to TRBJ2-1, with 10 positions matching TRBD1. Germline V CDR1 and CDR2: SGHDT, YYEEEE. V gave up 3 bases and J gave up 16 bases; unmatched junction bases: 10. The CDR3 totals 13 residues. CDR3 nucleotides: TGTGCCAGCAGCTCGGGACTGGACAGGGGGATCTTCTTC. It yields the protein CASSSGLDRGIFF.

V usage is TRBV28 and J usage is TRBJ2-5, with D possibly matching TRBD1 (6 bases). Trimming stripped 4 bases from V and 1 base from J, with 7 bases between. From germline, CDR1 is MDHEN and CDR2 SYDVKM. This CDR3 contains 13 residues. The CDR3 sequence is CASSYRVQETQYF. The CDR3 DNA reads TGTGCCAGCAGTTACAGGGTCCAAGAGACCCAGTACTTC.

V and J are TRBV5-6 and TRBJ2-3; the match to TRBD2 covers 15 bases. The CDR3 has 16 amino acids. The ends lost 4 bases at V and 4 bases at J; junction bases unmatched: 4. The germline V gene encodes CDR1 SGHDT and CDR2 YYEEEE. The CDR3 DNA follows: TGTGCCAGCAGCCTCCGGACTAGCGGGAGGGCAGATACGCAGTATTTT. This sequence encodes CASSLRTSGRADTQYF. Filled out from reference TRBV5-6 and TRBJ2-3, the complete variable domain reads DAGVTQSPTHLIKTRGQQVTLRCSPKSGHDTVSWYQQALGQGPQFIFQYYEEEERQRGNFPDRFSGHQFPNYSSELNVNALLLGDSALYLCASSLRTSGRADTQYFGPGTRLTVL.

As regards this clone: No conserved phenylalanine or tryptophan is present at the end of the CDR3, so a read error is the likely explanation. This chain uses TRBV7-9 with TRBJ2-7; D possibly corresponds to TRBD1 (6 bases). Germline lookup yields CDR1 SEHNR and CDR2 FQNEAQ (reference sequence). Trimming took off 0 bases at V and 4 bases at J, with 10 bases between the two ends. This CDR3 has 14 amino acids. CDR3 protein: CASSLAQGWYEQYL. The CDR3 DNA reads TGTGCCAGCAGCTTAGCGCAGGGGTGGTACGAGCAGTACCTC.

The rearrangement links TRBV19 to TRBJ2-5; D might be TRBD2 (6 bases). V dropped 4 bases and J dropped 4 bases, with 19 bases sitting between them. Germline V gives CDR1 LNHDA, CDR2 SQIVND (reference sequence). The CDR3 extends over 16 amino acids. The CDR3, as DNA: TGTGCCAGTAGTAGAATCACGCCCGCCGGGAGAGAGACCCAGTACTTC. Encoded protein: CASSRITPAGRETQYF. The full variable domain, rest sourced from reference TRBV19 and TRBJ2-5, is DGGITQSPKYLFRKEGQNVTLSCEQNLNHDAMYWYRQDPGQGLRLIYYSQIVNDFQKGDIAEGYSVSREKKESFPLTVTSAQKNPTAFYLCASSRITPAGRETQYFGPGTRLLVL.

CDR3: CASIRQLDYGYTF. The CDR3 region has the DNA TGTGCCAGCATTAGACAGCTTGATTATGGCTACACCTTC. The V and J genes are TRBV2 and TRBJ1-2, with D tentatively TRBD1 (5 bases). In germline, CDR1 is SNHLY, CDR2 FYNNEI. V lost 7 bases and J lost 5, with 14 bases in between. The CDR3 runs 13 residues.

The chain joins TRBV5-6 to TRBJ2-1; no firm D call. The germline V gene encodes CDR1 SGHDT and CDR2 YYEEEE. This CDR3 is 15 amino acids long. The V and J ends lost 1 base and 1 base respectively, with 9 bases between them. The CDR3 spells CASSLHPRSYNEQFF. In DNA form, the CDR3 reads TGTGCCAGCAGCTTGCATCCGCGGTCCTACAATGAGCAGTTCTTC.

This clone was counted a single time. The genes are TRBV5-1 and TRBJ1-2, with D uncertain. Trimming took 0 bases from V and 2 from J, leaving 8 bases between them. CDR3 size: 14 residues. Germline assignment: CDR1 SGHRS and CDR2 YFSETQ. The CDR3 DNA sequence: TGCGCCAGCAGCTTGGTACCCGGGAACTATGGCTACACCTTC. Translation: CASSLVPGNYGYTF.

This sequence joins TRBV10-2 and TRBJ2-2, with TRBD2 matching over 8 bases. The germline V gene has CDR1 WSHSY and CDR2 SAAADI. V was pared by 2 bases and J by 5 bases, with 13 bases of the junction left unmatched. This CDR3 spans 18 amino acids. The DNA of the CDR3 is TGCGCCAGCAGTGAGATGGGCTACGAGCGGGAGAGAACCGGGGAGCTGTTTTTT. It specifies CASSEMGYERERTGELFF.

This chain links TRBV28 with TRBJ2-5; D is undetermined. This CDR3 is 13 amino acids long. The germline V and J ends were trimmed by 8 bases and 0 bases, with 10 bases remaining between them. Per the germline V gene, CDR1 is MDHEN and CDR2 is SYDVKM. The CDR3 nucleotides read TGTGCCAGCTGCCCGGTCAACCAAGAGACCCAGTACTTC. It encodes CASCPVNQETQYF.

The chain has TRBV6-6 and TRBJ1-5, with 7 bases matching TRBD1. V was clipped by 7 bases and J by 6 bases; unmatched bases: 9. Germline V gene data show CDR1 as MNHNY and CDR2 as SVGAGI (reference sequence). This CDR3 is built from 14 residues. This chain's CDR3 is CASTDREFTQPQHF. In nucleotides, the CDR3 is TGTGCCAGCACCGACAGGGAATTTACTCAGCCCCAGCATTTT.

The CDR3 reads CATVRGYEQYF. Written as DNA, the CDR3 is TGTGCCACCGTACGGGGTTACGAGCAGTACTTC. The chain joins TRBV10-3 to TRBJ2-7; a possible D gene is TRBD2 (5 bases). Germline V gives CDR1 ENHRY, CDR2 SYGVKD. V dropped 10 bases and J dropped 4 bases, with 11 bases sitting between them. This CDR3 is 11 amino acids long.